The clone carrying this T cell receptor beta chain is a singleton in its sample. Sequencing was performed with immunoSEQ multiplex PCR; in TCRdb, only in-frame clones are kept and a portion is missing. The sample lists tens of thousands of clones, approximately 85% seen once, with 6.5% to 8.5% in the top ten. This entry belongs to a study of PD-L1 blockade in urothelial cancer. Overall study context: Samples of blood were analyzed 3 weeks (second dose) and 6 weeks after treatment start.

CDR1 KGHSH and CDR2 LQKENI come from the germline V gene. V gave up 6 bases and J gave up 9 bases, with 24 bases separating them. There are 16 residues in the CDR3. The time point: pretreatment peripheral blood. The origin of this receptor is a man aged 55-75 years with urothelial cancer. The sample in question was PBMCs, obtained around atezolizumab (anti-PD-L1) treatment. V and J are TRBV18 and TRBJ2-1; the D gene is possibly TRBD1 (6 bases). CDR3 amino acids: CASSHRQDGKFSEQFF. CDR3 in DNA: TGTGCCAGCTCTCACAGACAGGATGGCAAGTTCAGTGAGCAGTTCTTC.